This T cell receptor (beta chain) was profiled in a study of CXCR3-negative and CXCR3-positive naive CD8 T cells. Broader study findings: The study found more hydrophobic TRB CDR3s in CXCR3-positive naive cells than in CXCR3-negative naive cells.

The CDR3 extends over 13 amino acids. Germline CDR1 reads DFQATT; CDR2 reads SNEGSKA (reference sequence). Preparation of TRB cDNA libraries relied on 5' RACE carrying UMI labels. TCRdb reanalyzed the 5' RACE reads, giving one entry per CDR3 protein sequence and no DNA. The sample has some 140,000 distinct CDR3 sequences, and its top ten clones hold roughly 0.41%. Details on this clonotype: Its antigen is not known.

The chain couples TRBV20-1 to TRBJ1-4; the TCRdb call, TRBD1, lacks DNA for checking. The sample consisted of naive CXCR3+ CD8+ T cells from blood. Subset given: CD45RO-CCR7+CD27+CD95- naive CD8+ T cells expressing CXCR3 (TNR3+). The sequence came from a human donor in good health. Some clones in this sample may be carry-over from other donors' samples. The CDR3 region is CSAWDREVVKLFF.